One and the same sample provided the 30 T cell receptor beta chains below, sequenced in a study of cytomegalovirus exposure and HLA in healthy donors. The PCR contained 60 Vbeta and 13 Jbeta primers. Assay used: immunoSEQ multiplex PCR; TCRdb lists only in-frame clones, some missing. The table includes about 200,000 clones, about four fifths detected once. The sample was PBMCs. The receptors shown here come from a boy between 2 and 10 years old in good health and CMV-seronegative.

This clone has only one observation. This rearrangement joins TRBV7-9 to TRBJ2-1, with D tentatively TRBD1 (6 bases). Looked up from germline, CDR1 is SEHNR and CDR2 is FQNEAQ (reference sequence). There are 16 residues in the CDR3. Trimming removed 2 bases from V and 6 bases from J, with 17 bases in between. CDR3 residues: CASSLPGGQSPNEQFF. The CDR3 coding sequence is TGTGCCAGCAGCTTACCGGGTGGACAGAGTCCCAATGAGCAGTTCTTC.

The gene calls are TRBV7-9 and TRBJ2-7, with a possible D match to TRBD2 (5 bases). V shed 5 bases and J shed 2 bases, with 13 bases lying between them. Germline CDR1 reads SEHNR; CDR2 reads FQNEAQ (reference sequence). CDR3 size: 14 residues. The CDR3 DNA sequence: TGTGCCAGCAGCCCAGCCGGGATCACCTACGAGCAGTACTTC. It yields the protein CASSPAGITYEQYF.

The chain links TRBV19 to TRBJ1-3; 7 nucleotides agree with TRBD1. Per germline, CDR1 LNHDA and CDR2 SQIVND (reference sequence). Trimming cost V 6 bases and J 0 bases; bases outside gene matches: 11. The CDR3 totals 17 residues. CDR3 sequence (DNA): TGTGCCAGTAGCTTCCTAGGACAGGTTCTCTCTGGAAACACCATATATTTT. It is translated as CASSFLGQVLSGNTIYF.

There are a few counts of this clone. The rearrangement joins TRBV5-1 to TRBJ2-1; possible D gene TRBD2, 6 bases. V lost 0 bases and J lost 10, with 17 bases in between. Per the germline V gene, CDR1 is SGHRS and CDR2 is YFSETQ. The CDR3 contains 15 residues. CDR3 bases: TGCGCCAGCAGCTTGGCCGGGCTAGCGAACGCGGAGCAGTTCTTC. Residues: CASSLAGLANAEQFF.

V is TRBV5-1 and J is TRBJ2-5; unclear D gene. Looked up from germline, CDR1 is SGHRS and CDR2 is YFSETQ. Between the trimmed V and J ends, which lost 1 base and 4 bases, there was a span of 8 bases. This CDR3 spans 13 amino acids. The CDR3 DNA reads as TGCGCCAGCAGCTTGAGTCGCGGAGAGACCCAGTACTTC. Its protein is CASSLSRGETQYF.

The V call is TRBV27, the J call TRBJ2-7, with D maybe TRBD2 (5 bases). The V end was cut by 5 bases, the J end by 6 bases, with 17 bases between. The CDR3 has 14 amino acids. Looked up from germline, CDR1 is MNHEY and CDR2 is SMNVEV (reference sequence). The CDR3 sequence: CASSTAGKGSEQYF. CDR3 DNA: TGTGCCAGCAGTACCGCCGGGAAAGGAAGCGAGCAGTACTTC.

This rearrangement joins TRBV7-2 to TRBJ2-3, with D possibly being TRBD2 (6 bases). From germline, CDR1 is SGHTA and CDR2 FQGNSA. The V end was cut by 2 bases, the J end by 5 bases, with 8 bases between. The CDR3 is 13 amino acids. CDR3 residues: CASSLSAGDTQYF. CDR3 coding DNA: TGTGCCAGCAGCTTATCAGCGGGAGATACGCAGTATTTT.

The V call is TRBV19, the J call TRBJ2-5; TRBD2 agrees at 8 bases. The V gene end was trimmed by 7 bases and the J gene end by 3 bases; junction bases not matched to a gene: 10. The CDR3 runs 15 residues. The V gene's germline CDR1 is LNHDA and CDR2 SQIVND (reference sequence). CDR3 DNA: TGTGCCAGTACCTTTCGCGGGGGGACGAAAGAGACCCAGTACTTC. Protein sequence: CASTFRGGTKETQYF.

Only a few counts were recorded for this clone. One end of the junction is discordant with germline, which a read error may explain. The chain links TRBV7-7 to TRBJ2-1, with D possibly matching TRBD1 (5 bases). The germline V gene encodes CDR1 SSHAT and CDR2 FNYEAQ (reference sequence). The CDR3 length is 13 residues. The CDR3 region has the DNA TGTGCTAGCAGCTTAGATCGGACAAATGAGCAGTTCTTC. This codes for CASSLDRTNEQFF.

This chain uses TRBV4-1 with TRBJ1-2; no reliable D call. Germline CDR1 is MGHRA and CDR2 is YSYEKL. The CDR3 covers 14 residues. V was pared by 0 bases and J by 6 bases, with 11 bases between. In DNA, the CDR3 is TGCGCCAGCAGCCAAGATTGGGCTCGGAATGGCTACACCTTC. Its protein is CASSQDWARNGYTF.

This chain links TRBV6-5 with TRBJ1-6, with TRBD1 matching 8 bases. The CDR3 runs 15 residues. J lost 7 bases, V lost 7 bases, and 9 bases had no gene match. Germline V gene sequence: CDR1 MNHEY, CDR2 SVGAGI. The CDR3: CASIARGLTNSPLHF. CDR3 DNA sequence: TGTGCCAGCATAGCCAGGGGGCTTACGAATTCACCCCTCCACTTT.

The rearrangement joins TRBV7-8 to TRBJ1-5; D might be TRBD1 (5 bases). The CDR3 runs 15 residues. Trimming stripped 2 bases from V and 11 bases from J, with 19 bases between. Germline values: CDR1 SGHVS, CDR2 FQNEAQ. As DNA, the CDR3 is TGTGCCAGCAGCTTAAAGGGGTCAGTGGTGTCAGCCCAGCATTTT. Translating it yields CASSLKGSVVSAQHF.

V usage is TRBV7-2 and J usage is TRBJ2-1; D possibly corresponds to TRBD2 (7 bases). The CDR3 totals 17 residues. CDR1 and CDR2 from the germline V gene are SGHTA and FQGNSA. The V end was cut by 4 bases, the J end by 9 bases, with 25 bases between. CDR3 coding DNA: TGTGCCAGCAGCTCCACCCCTTTCTGGGGGGGCCTAGGTGAGCAGTTCTTC. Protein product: CASSSTPFWGGLGEQFF.

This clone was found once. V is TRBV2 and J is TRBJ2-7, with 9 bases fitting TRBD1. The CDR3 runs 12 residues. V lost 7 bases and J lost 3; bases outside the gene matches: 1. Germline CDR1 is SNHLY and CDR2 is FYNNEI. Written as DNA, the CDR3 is TGTGCCAGCACGGGACAGGGCTACGAGCAGTACTTC. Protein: CASTGQGYEQYF. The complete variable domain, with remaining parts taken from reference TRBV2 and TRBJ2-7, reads EPEVTQTPSHQVTQMGQEVILRCVPISNHLYFYWYRQILGQKVEFLVSFYNNEISEKSEIFDDQFSVERPDGSNFTLKIRSTKLEDSAMYFCASTGQGYEQYFGPGTRLTVT.

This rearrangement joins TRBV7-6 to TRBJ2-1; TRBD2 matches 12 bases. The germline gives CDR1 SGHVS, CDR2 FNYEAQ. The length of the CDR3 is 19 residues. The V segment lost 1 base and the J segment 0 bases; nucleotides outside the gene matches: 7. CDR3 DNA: TGTGCCAGCAGCTTAGGGGCTAGCGGGGGGGCCGGCTCCTACAATGAGCAGTTCTTC. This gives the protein CASSLGASGGAGSYNEQFF.

For the CDR3, the DNA is TGTGCCAGCAGCTTAGGACAGGGCTATTATAGCAATCAGCCCCAGCATTTT. Encoded protein: CASSLGQGYYSNQPQHF. The chain employs TRBV7-3 and TRBJ1-5, with TRBD1 identical over 8 bases. Germline V gene lookup returns CDR1 SGHTA and CDR2 FQGTGA. The trim removed 2 bases at V and 0 bases at J, leaving 6 bases unmatched. CDR3 length: 17 amino acids.

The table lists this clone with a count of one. CDR3 region: CASSAERDRGLRNTEAFF. Written as DNA, the CDR3 is TGTGCCAGCAGCGCGGAACGGGACAGGGGTCTCAGGAACACTGAAGCTTTCTTT. The genes are TRBV5-6 and TRBJ1-1, with 10 nucleotides matching TRBD1. The germline V gene encodes CDR1 SGHDT and CDR2 YYEEEE. The CDR3 contains 18 residues. The ends lost 4 bases at V and 1 base at J; junction bases unmatched: 13.

This chain's CDR3 is CAISLAVDTDTQYF. CDR3 nucleotides: TGTGCCATCAGCCTAGCAGTCGACACAGATACGCAGTATTTT. The chain recombines TRBV10-3 with TRBJ2-3; TRBD2 might be the D (5 bases). CDR3 size: 14 residues. V shed 6 bases and J shed 2 bases, with 12 bases lying between them. Germline V gene data show CDR1 as ENHRY and CDR2 as SYGVKD.

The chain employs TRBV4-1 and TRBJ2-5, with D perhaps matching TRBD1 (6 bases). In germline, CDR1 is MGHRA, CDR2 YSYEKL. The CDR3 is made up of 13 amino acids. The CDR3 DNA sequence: TGCGCTCCCAGGGGACCGCCTCAAGAGACCCAGTACTTC. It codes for CAPRGPPQETQYF.

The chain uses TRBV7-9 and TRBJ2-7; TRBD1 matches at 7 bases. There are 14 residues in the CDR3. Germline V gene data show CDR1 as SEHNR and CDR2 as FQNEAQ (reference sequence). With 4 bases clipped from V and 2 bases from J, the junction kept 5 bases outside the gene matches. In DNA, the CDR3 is TGTGCCAGCAGCTACAGGGGAAAGCCCTACGAGCAGTACTTC. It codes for CASSYRGKPYEQYF.

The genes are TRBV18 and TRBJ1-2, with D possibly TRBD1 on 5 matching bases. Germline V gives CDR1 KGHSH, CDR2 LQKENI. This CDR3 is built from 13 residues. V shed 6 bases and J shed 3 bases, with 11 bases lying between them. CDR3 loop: CASSGDRDYGYTF. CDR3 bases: TGTGCCAGCTCCGGCGACAGAGACTATGGCTACACCTTC.

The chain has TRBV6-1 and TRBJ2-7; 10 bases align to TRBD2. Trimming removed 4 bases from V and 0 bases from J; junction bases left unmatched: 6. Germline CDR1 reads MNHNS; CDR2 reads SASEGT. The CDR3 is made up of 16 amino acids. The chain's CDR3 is CASSASSGGPSYEQYF. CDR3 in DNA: TGTGCCAGCAGTGCTTCTAGCGGGGGCCCCTCCTACGAGCAGTACTTC.

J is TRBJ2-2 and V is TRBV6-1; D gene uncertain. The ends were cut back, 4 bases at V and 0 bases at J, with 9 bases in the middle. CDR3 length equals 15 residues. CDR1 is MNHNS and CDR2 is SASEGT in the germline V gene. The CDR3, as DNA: TGTGCCAGCAGTGGCCTCAGGACGAACACCGGGGAGCTGTTTTTT. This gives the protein CASSGLRTNTGELFF.

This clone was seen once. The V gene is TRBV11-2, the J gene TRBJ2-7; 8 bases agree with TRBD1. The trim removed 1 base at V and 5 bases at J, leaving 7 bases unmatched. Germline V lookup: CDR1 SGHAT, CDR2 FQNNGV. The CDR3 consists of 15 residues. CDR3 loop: CASSLGRTGIHEQYF. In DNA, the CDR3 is TGTGCCAGCAGCTTAGGTAGGACAGGGATTCACGAGCAGTACTTC.

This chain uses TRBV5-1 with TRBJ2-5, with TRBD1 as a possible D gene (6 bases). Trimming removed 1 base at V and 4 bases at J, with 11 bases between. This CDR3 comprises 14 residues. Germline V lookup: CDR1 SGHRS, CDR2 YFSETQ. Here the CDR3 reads CASSLSGVGETQYF. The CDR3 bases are TGCGCCAGCAGCTTGTCAGGGGTAGGAGAGACCCAGTACTTC.

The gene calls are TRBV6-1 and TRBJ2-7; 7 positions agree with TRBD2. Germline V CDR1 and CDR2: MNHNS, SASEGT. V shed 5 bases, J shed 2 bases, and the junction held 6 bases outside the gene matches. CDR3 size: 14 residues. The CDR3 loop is CASSLSGATYEQYF. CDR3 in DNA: TGTGCCAGCAGTTTGAGCGGGGCTACCTACGAGCAGTACTTC.

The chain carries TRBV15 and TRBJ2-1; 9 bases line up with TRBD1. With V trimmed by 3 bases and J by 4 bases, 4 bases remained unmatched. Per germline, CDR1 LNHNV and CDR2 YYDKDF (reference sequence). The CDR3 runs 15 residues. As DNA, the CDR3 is TGTGCCACCAGCAGGGACAGGGGTCAATACAATGAGCAGTTCTTC. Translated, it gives CATSRDRGQYNEQFF.

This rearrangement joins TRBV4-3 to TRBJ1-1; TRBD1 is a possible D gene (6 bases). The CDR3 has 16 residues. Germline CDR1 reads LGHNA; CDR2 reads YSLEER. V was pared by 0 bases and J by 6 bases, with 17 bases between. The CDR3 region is CASSQDRGGGLSEAFF. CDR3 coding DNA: TGCGCCAGCAGCCAAGATAGGGGGGGCGGATTGTCTGAAGCTTTCTTT.

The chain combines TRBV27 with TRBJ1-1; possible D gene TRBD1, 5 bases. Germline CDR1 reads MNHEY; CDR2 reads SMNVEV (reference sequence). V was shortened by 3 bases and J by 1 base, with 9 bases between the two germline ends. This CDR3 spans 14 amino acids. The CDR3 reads CASSFTGANTEAFF. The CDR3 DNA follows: TGTGCCAGCAGTTTTACAGGAGCGAACACTGAAGCTTTCTTT.

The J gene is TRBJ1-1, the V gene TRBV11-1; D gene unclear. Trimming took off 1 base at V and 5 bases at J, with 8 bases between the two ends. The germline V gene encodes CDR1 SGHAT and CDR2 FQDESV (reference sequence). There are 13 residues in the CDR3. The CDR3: CASSLEGGTEAFF. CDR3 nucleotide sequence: TGTGCCAGCAGCTTAGAAGGAGGGACTGAAGCTTTCTTT. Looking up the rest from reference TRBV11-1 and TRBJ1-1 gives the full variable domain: EAEVAQSPRYKITEKSQAVAFWCDPISGHATLYWYRQILGQGPELLVQFQDESVVDDSQLPKDRFSAERLKGVDSTLKIQPAELGDSAMYLCASSLEGGTEAFFGQGTRLTVV.